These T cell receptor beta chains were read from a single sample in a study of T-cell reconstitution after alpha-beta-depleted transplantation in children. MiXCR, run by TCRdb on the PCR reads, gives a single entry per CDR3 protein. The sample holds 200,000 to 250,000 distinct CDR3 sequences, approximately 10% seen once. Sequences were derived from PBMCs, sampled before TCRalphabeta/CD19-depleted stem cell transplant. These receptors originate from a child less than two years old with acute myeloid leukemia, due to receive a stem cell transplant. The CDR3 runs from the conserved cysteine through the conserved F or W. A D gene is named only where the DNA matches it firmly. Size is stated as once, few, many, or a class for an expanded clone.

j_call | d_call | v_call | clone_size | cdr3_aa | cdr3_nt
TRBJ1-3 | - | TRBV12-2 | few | CASRPRGEVGNTIYF | TGTGCAAGTCGCCCCAGGGGAGAAGTTGGAAACACCATATATTTT
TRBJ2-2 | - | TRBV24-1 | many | CATSDLWDHTGELFF | TGTGCCACCAGTGATTTGTGGGACCACACCGGGGAGCTGTTTTTT
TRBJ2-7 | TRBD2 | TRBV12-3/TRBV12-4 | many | CASSFGLAVREQYF | TGTGCCAGCAGTTTCGGGCTAGCGGTTCGGGAGCAGTACTTC
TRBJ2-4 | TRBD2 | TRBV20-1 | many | CSALAGAKNIQYF | TGCAGTGCTCTAGCGGGAGCCAAAAACATTCAGTACTTC
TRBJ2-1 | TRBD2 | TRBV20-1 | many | CSARYGGRTNEQFF | TGCAGTGCTAGGTATGGCGGGAGGACCAATGAGCAGTTCTTC
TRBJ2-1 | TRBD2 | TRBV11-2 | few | CASSHPGTSGSGEQFF | TGTGCCAGCAGCCATCCCGGGACTAGCGGGTCGGGGGAGCAGTTCTTC
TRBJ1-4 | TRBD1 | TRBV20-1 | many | CSATGTGTTNEKLFF | TGCAGTGCGACCGGGACAGGGACAACTAATGAAAAACTGTTTTTT
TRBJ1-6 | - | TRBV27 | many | CASSYWGGSPLHF | TGTGCCAGCAGTTACTGGGGAGGCTCACCCCTCCACTTT
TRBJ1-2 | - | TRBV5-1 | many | CASSLVAQGGSGYTF | TGCGCCAGCAGCTTAGTCGCCCAGGGCGGTTCGGGCTACACCTTC
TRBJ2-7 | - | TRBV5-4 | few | CASSSDTTPSEQYF | TGTGCCAGCAGCTCCGACACTACCCCATCCGAGCAGTACTTC
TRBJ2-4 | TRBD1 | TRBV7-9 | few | CASEDRKNIQYF | TGTGCCAGCGAGGACAGGAAAAACATTCAGTACTTC
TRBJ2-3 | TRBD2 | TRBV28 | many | CASSFLGTGGLAGSDTQYF | TGTGCCAGCAGTTTCCTCGGGACAGGGGGACTAGCGGGATCAGATACGCAGTATTTT
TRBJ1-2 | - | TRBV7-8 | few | CASSLTTVNYGYTF | TGTGCCAGCAGCTTGACTACGGTTAACTATGGCTACACCTTC
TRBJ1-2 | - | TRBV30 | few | CAWSPRTVGYTF | TGTGCCTGGAGCCCACGGACTGTAGGCTACACCTTC
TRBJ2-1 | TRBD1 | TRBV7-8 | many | CASSLRQGVNEQFF | TGTGCCAGCAGCCTGAGACAGGGGGTAAATGAGCAGTTCTTC
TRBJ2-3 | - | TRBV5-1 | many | CASSSDTPDTQYF | TGCGCCAGCAGCTCGGACACCCCAGATACGCAGTATTTT
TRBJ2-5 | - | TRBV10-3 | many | CAISESYASDETQYF | TGTGCCATCAGTGAGTCGTACGCTAGCGATGAGACCCAGTACTTC
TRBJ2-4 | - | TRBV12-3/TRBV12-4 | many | CASMDRDKNIQYF | TGTGCCAGCATGGACAGAGACAAAAACATTCAGTACTTC
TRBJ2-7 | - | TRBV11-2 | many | CASSLGGIRYYEQYF | TGTGCCAGCAGCTTAGGAGGGATAAGGTACTACGAGCAGTACTTC
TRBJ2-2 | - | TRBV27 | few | CASRMQGITGELFF | TGTGCCAGCAGAATGCAGGGAATTACCGGGGAGCTGTTTTTT
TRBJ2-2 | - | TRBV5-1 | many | CASSFGGGLVRATTGELFF | TGCGCCAGCAGCTTCGGAGGGGGCCTTGTTCGGGCGACCACCGGGGAGCTGTTTTTT
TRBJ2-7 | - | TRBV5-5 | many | CASSANGGPYEQYF | TGTGCCAGCAGCGCGAATGGGGGCCCCTACGAGCAGTACTTC